This entry is about one TCR beta chain. The antigen remains undetermined. The CDR3 is 18 residues long. The trim removed 4 bases at V and 4 bases at J, leaving 17 bases unmatched. Germline V gene sequence: CDR1 SGHDT, CDR2 YYEEEE. Here immunoSEQ multiplex PCR was the method, and the copy in TCRdb shows in-frame clones only, minus some. The sample includes 150,000 to 170,000 clones, about 86% of them seen just once. These data belong to a study of cytomegalovirus exposure and HLA in healthy donors. On the study more broadly: The 95 to 150 validation repertoires and the roughly 700 first-cohort repertoires shared a platform, a later analysis reported.

Study conclusions and caveats: Under in vitro conditions, a few CMV-associated chains were confirmed as specific for CMV antigens. Among TCR beta chains, those listed as cytomegalovirus-associated numbered some 170.

V and J are TRBV5-6 and TRBJ2-3, with TRBD2 identical over 8 bases. The sequencing input was PBMCs. The receptor comes from a human donor in good health. The CDR3 nucleotides read TGTGCCAGCAGCCCCTCAGGGGAGCGGGGGTTAGAGTCAGATACGCAGTATTTT. Translation: CASSPSGERGLESDTQYF.